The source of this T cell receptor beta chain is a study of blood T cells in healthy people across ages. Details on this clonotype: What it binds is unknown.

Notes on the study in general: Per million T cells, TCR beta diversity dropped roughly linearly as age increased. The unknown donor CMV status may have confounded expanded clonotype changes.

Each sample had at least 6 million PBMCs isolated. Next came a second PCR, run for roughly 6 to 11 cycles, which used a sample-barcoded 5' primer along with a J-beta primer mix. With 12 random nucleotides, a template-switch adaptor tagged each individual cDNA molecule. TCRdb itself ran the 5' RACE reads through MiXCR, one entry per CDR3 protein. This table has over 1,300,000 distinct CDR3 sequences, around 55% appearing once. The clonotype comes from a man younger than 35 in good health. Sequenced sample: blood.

In nucleotides, the CDR3 is TGTGCCAGCAGTTACCGAGCGAGGCTCTCAGACATTCAGTACTTC. This sequence encodes CASSYRARLSDIQYF. The V call is TRBV6-2 or TRBV6-3, the J call TRBJ2-4; D is ambiguous. Germline loops: CDR1 MNHEY, CDR2 SVGEGT. This CDR3 spans 15 amino acids. V lost 2 bases and J 8 bases, leaving 16 bases between the germline ends.